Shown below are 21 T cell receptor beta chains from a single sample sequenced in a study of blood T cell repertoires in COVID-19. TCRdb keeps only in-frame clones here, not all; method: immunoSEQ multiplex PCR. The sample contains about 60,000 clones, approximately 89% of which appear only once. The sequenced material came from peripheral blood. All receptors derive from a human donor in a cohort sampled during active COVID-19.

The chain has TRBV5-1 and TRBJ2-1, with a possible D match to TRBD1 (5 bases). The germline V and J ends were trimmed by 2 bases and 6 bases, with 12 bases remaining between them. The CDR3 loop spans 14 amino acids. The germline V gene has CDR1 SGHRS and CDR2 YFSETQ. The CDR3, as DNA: TGCGCCAGCAGCTTTCAGGGTAGGGGCAATGAGCAGTTCTTC. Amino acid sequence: CASSFQGRGNEQFF.

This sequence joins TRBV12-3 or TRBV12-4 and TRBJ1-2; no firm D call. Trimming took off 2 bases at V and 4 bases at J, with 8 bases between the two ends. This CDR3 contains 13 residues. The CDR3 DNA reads TGTGCCAGCAGTTTAAGGAGGGTCTATGGCTACACCTTC. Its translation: CASSLRRVYGYTF.

The CDR3, as DNA: TGTGCCAGCAGCGTTTCGGGACAGAGAAATGAAAAACTGTTTTTT. Its protein is CASSVSGQRNEKLFF. The chain links TRBV9 to TRBJ1-4; TRBD1 matches 7 bases. The CDR3 spans 15 residues. The V gene's germline CDR1 is SGDLS and CDR2 YYNGEE. V dropped 2 bases and J dropped 5; count of bases not matched to a gene: 6.

CDR3: CASSLGQKSSEAFF. The CDR3 DNA is TGCGCCAGCAGCTTGGGACAGAAGTCATCTGAAGCTTTCTTT. This sequence joins TRBV5-1 and TRBJ1-1, with a possible D match to TRBD1 (5 bases). The CDR3 loop spans 14 amino acids. CDR1 is SGHRS and CDR2 is YFSETQ in the germline V gene. V was pared by 0 bases and J by 6 bases, with 12 bases between.

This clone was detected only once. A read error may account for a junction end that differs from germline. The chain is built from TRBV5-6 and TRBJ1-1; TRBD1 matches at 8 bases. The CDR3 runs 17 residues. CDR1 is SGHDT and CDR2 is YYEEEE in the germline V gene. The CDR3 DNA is TGTGCCAGCACCTTGGGGTACGAACAGGGGGAGGCGGATGAAGCTTTCTTT. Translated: CASTLGYEQGEADEAFF.

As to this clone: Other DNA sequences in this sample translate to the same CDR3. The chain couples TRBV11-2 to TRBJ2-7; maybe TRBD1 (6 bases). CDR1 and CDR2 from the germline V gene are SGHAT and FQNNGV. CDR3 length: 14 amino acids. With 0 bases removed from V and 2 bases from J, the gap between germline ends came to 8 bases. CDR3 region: CASSLDRGPYEQYF. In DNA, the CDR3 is TGTGCCAGCAGCTTAGACAGGGGCCCCTACGAGCAGTACTTC.

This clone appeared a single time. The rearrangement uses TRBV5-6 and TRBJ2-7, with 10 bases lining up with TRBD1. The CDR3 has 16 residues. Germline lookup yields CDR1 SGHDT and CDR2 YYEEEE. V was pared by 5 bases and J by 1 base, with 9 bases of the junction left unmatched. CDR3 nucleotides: TGTGCCAGCAGTACCCTGCCGGGACAGGGGTCCTACGAGCAGTACTTC. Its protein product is CASSTLPGQGSYEQYF.

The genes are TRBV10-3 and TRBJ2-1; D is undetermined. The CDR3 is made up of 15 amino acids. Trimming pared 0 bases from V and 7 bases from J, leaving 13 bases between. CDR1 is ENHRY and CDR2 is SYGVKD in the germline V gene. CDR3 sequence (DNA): TGTGCCATCAGTGAGTCGATGGTAAGCGAGAATGAGCAGTTCTTC. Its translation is CAISESMVSENEQFF.

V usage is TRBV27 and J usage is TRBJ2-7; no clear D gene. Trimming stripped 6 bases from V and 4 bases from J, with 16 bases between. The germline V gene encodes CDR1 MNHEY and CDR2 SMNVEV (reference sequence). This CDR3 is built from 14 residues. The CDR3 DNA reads TGTGCCAGCAGGAGCAACAGAATCGCATACGAGCAGTACTTC. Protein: CASRSNRIAYEQYF.

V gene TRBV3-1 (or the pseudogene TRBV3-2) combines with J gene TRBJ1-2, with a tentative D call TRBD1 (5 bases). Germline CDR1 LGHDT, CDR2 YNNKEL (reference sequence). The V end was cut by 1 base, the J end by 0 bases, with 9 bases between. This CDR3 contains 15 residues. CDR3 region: CASSQGPGPNYGYTF. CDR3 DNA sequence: TGTGCCAGCAGCCAAGGGCCAGGGCCTAACTATGGCTACACCTTC.

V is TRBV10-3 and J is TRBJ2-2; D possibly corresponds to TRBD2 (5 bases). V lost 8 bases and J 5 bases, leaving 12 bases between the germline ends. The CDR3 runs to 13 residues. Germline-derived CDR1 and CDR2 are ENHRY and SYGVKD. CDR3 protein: CAIGLRETGELFF. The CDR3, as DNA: TGTGCCATCGGTTTGAGGGAAACCGGGGAGCTGTTTTTT.

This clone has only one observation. The CDR3 is CASSSTDREVELFF. The CDR3 DNA follows: TGTGCCAGCAGTTCGACGGACAGGGAGGTGGAACTGTTTTTT. This chain connects TRBV6-5 to TRBJ1-4; TRBD1 matches 8 bases. V shed 4 bases and J 12 bases; nucleotides not matched to a gene: 10. The CDR3 runs to 14 residues. Germline assignment: CDR1 MNHEY and CDR2 SVGAGI.

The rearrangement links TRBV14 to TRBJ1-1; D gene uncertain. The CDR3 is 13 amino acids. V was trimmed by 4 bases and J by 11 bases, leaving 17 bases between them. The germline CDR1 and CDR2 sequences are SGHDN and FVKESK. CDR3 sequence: CASSRSMGREAFF. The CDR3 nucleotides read TGTGCCAGCAGCCGGAGCATGGGTAGGGAGGCTTTCTTT.

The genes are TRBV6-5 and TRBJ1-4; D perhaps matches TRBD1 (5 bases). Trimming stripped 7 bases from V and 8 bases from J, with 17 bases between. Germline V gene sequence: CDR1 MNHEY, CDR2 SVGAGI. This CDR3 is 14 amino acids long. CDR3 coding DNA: TGTGCCAGCAAAAGTGGGCCGGGGGGGGAAAAACTGTTTTTT. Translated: CASKSGPGGEKLFF.

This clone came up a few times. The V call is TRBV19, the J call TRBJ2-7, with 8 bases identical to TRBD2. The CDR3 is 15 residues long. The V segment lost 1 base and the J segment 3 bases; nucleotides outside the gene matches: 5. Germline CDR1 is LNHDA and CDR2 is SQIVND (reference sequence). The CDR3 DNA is TGTGCCAGTAGTATAGTCGCGGGGGGACACTACGAGCAGTACTTC. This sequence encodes CASSIVAGGHYEQYF.

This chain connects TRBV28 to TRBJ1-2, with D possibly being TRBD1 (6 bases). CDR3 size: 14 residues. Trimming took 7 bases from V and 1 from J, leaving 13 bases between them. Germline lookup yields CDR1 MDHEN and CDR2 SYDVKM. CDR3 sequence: CASTRDTINYGYTF. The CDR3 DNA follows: TGTGCCAGCACCCGGGACACGATTAACTATGGCTACACCTTC.

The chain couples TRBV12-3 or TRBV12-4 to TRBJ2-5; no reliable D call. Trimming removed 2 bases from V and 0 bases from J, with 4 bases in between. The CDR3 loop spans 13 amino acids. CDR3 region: CASSLRDQETQYF. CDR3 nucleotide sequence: TGTGCCAGCAGTTTAAGAGACCAAGAGACCCAGTACTTC.

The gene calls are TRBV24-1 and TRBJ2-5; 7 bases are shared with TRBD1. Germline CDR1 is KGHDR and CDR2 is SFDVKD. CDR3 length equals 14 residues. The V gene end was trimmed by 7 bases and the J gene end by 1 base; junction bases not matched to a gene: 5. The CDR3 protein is CATSARDSQETQYF. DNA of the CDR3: TGTGCCACCAGCGCTAGGGACAGCCAAGAGACCCAGTACTTC.

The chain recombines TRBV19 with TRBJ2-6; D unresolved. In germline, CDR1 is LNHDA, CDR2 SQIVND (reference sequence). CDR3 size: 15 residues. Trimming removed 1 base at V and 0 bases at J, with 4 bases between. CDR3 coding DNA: TGTGCCAGTAGTATAGCCTACTCTGGGGCCAACGTCCTGACTTTC. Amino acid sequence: CASSIAYSGANVLTF.

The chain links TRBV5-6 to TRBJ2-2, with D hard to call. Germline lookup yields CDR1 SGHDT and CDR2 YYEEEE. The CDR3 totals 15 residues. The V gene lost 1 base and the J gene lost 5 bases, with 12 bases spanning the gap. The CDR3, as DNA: TGTGCCAGCAGCTTGTATCCTTCGGTGACCGGGGAGCTGTTTTTT. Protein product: CASSLYPSVTGELFF.

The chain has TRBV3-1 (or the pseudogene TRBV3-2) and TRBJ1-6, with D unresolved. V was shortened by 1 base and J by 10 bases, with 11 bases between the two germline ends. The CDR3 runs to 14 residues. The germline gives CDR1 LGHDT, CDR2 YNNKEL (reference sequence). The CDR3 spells CASSQVRIDSPLHF. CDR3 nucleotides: TGTGCCAGCAGCCAAGTCAGGATCGACTCACCCCTCCACTTT.